The rows below give T cell receptor beta chains drawn from one sample of a study of blood T cell repertoires in COVID-19. Generated by immunoSEQ multiplex PCR, the TCRdb table keeps only in-frame clones and is missing some. Of about 12,000 clones in the sample, roughly 85% are singletons; the top ten hold 29%. The sample was peripheral blood. All receptors come from a human donor in a cohort sampled during active COVID-19. CDR3s include the opening cysteine and the closing phenylalanine or tryptophan. The D gene is left open where the match is weak. Clone size is stated in some rows and not others, as once, few, many or a class when expanded.

TRBJ2-7,NA,NA,TRBV7-2,CASSHGQIYEQYF,TGTGCCAGCAGCCATGGACAGATTTACGAGCAGTACTTC
TRBJ1-4,NA,NA,TRBV19,CASSIGYSAGNQKLFF,TGTGCCAGTAGTATAGGATACTCGGCCGGGAACCAAAAACTGTTTTTT
TRBJ2-5,NA,NA,TRBV20-1,CSAYQVETQYF,TGCAGTGCTTACCAGGTGGAGACCCAGTACTTC
TRBJ2-7,NA,TRBD1,TRBV11-2,CASSLSRGDRGFEQYF,TGTGCCAGCAGCCTCTCCCGTGGGGACAGGGGGTTCGAGCAGTACTTC
TRBJ2-7,NA,TRBD2,TRBV3-1/TRBV3-2,CASSQEGAGAGGEQYF,TGTGCCAGCAGCCAAGAGGGAGCGGGGGCCGGGGGCGAGCAGTACTTC
TRBJ1-3,NA,NA,TRBV28,CASLESGNTIYF,TGTGCCAGTCTCGAGTCTGGAAACACCATATATTTT
TRBJ1-5,once,NA,TRBV7-3,CASSQGGNQPQHF,TGTGCCAGCAGCCAGGGTGGCAATCAGCCCCAGCATTTT
TRBJ2-1,NA,TRBD2,TRBV9,CASSVGGLATYNEQFF,TGTGCCAGCAGCGTAGGTGGACTAGCGACCTACAATGAGCAGTTCTTC
TRBJ2-2,NA,TRBD2,TRBV5-1,CASSPGGGDTGELFF,TGCGCCAGCAGCCCCGGCGGGGGGGACACCGGGGAGCTGTTTTTT
TRBJ2-1,NA,TRBD2,TRBV10-3,CAISAVSGSRWNEQFF,TGTGCCATCAGCGCTGTCAGCGGGAGTAGGTGGAATGAGCAGTTCTTC
TRBJ2-3,few,NA,TRBV12-3/TRBV12-4,CASSFYPDTQYF,TGTGCCAGCAGTTTTTATCCAGATACGCAGTATTTT
TRBJ2-5,NA,TRBD2,TRBV7-3,CASSPGTSGVGTQYF,TGTGCCAGCAGCCCTGGGACTAGCGGAGTGGGGACCCAGTACTTC
TRBJ2-5,NA,NA,TRBV15,CATSRTVGTQETQYF,TGTGCCACCAGCAGAACGGTGGGGACACAAGAGACCCAGTACTTC
TRBJ2-1,NA,TRBD2,TRBV4-3,CASSRDSGGLDEQFF,TGCGCCAGCAGCCGTGATAGCGGGGGGTTGGATGAGCAGTTCTTC
TRBJ1-4,NA,TRBD1,TRBV2,CASRTGGTNEKLFF,TGTGCCAGCAGGACAGGGGGGACTAATGAAAAACTGTTTTTT
TRBJ2-7,few,TRBD2,TRBV9,CASSFSGRAGDEQYF,TGTGCCAGCAGCTTTAGCGGGAGGGCCGGGGACGAGCAGTACTTC
TRBJ2-5,NA,NA,TRBV24-1,CATSDSYQETQYF,TGTGCCACCAGTGATTCCTATCAAGAGACCCAGTACTTC
TRBJ2-5,NA,TRBD2,TRBV10-1,CASSGLAGARETQYF,TGCGCCAGCAGTGGACTAGCGGGAGCTCGAGAGACCCAGTACTTC
TRBJ2-3,NA,TRBD2,TRBV7-3,CASSEGLAGGSDTQYF,TGTGCCAGCAGCGAGGGACTAGCGGGGGGATCAGATACGCAGTATTTT
TRBJ1-1,NA,NA,TRBV5-4,CASSRDGDQAFF,TGTGCCAGCAGCCGCGACGGGGATCAAGCTTTCTTT
TRBJ1-6,NA,NA,TRBV6-5,CASSLDGNSPLHF,TGTGCCAGCAGCTTAGACGGGAATTCACCCCTCCACTTT
TRBJ2-1,NA,NA,TRBV10-2,CASREDSYNEQFF,TGCGCCAGCAGGGAAGACTCTTACAATGAGCAGTTCTTC
TRBJ2-7,NA,TRBD1,TRBV7-2,CASSPRTGGSYEQYF,TGTGCCAGCAGCCCGCGGACAGGGGGTTCCTACGAGCAGTACTTC
TRBJ1-1,NA,NA,TRBV5-1,CASSLDHRGTEAFF,TGCGCCAGCAGCTTGGATCACCGGGGCACTGAAGCTTTCTTT
TRBJ2-1,few,TRBD2,TRBV27,CASSPGPQREIHNEQFF,TGTGCCAGCAGTCCGGGCCCCCAGCGGGAGATCCACAATGAGCAGTTCTTC
TRBJ2-1,NA,TRBD2,TRBV27,CASEKAGGPHNEQFF,TGTGCCAGCGAAAAAGCGGGGGGGCCCCACAATGAGCAGTTCTTC
TRBJ1-1,NA,NA,TRBV6-5,CASSAYLVAFF,TGTGCCAGCAGCGCCTACCTTGTAGCTTTCTTT
TRBJ2-3,NA,NA,TRBV4-2,CASSQDRGRLAPTSTDTQYF,TGTGCCAGCAGCCAAGATAGAGGTAGGCTAGCGCCAACTAGCACAGATACGCAGTATTTT
TRBJ2-7,NA,TRBD2,TRBV27,CASVEWGGVGEQYF,TGTGCCAGCGTGGAATGGGGAGGGGTAGGCGAGCAGTACTTC
TRBJ1-3,NA,NA,TRBV29-1,CSVSRQGKGNTIYF,TGCAGCGTTAGTAGGCAGGGGAAAGGAAACACCATATATTTT
TRBJ2-5,NA,TRBD2,TRBV7-2,CASSRTSVETQYF,TGTGCCAGCAGCCGGACTAGCGTTGAGACCCAGTACTTC
TRBJ2-7,NA,TRBD2,TRBV5-5,CASSALTAGASYEQYF,TGTGCCAGCAGCGCCCTTACAGCGGGGGCCTCCTACGAGCAGTACTTC
TRBJ2-2,NA,NA,TRBV30,CAWSVGGRLVTGELFF,TGTGCCTGGAGTGTTGGAGGGAGGCTGGTTACCGGGGAGCTGTTTTTT
TRBJ1-3,NA,TRBD1,TRBV7-3,CASSPTGGSSGNTIYF,TGTGCCAGCAGCCCGACAGGGGGGTCCTCTGGAAACACCATATATTTT
TRBJ2-3,NA,TRBD2,TRBV10-2,CASVRTSGSDTQYF,TGCGCCAGCGTGAGGACTAGCGGATCAGATACGCAGTATTTT
TRBJ2-3,NA,TRBD1,TRBV28,CASSHRDRKRDTQYF,TGTGCCAGCAGTCACCGGGACAGGAAACGGGATACGCAGTATTTT
TRBJ2-1,NA,NA,TRBV5-1,CASSLINNEQFF,TGCGCCAGCAGCTTGATAAATAATGAGCAGTTCTTC
TRBJ2-7,NA,NA,TRBV12-5,CASGLGRGAERYF,TGTGCTAGTGGTTTGGGCAGGGGGGCAGAGCGGTACTTC
TRBJ1-5,NA,NA,TRBV28,CASSLFAGLSSNQPQHF,TGTGCCAGCAGTTTATTCGCAGGTCTGAGCAGCAATCAGCCCCAGCATTTT
TRBJ2-4,NA,TRBD2,TRBV5-1,CASSSTREGNIQYF,TGCGCCAGCAGCTCTACCAGGGAGGGAAACATTCAGTACTTC
TRBJ1-5,few,NA,TRBV2,CASISGSYSNQPQHF,TGTGCCAGCATAAGCGGATCTTATAGCAATCAGCCCCAGCATTTT
TRBJ2-5,NA,TRBD2,TRBV9,CASSVNGGNQETQYF,TGTGCCAGCAGCGTAAACGGGGGGAACCAAGAGACCCAGTACTTC
TRBJ2-1,NA,NA,TRBV9,CASSVTPPHHKQFF,TGTGCCAGCAGCGTAACCCCCCCACATCATAAGCAGTTCTTC
TRBJ2-5,once,TRBD2,TRBV9,CASSAILAGGKETQYF,TGTGCCAGCAGCGCCATCCTAGCGGGGGGTAAAGAGACCCAGTACTTC
TRBJ2-1,NA,TRBD2,TRBV19,CASTKSLPGTSGRTRYNEQFF,TGTGCCAGTACCAAGTCCTTACCCGGGACTAGCGGGAGAACCCGGTACAATGAGCAGTTCTTC
TRBJ1-2,once,NA,TRBV2,CASMGSPYGYTF,TGTGCCAGCATGGGCAGCCCCTATGGCTACACCTTC
TRBJ2-7,NA,TRBD1,TRBV6-5,CASIPTVGQNEQYF,TGTGCCAGCATCCCAACGGTGGGACAGAACGAGCAGTACTTC
TRBJ1-3,NA,NA,TRBV7-3,CASSFQGSSGNTIYF,TGTGCCAGCAGCTTTCAGGGAAGCTCTGGAAACACCATATATTTT
TRBJ2-3,NA,TRBD2,TRBV4-1,CASSQFAGESDTQYF,TGCGCCAGCAGCCAATTCGCGGGAGAATCAGATACGCAGTATTTT
TRBJ1-1,NA,NA,TRBV7-9,CASSTLTVNTEAFF,TGTGCCAGCAGCACCTTGACAGTCAACACTGAAGCTTTCTTT
TRBJ2-7,NA,TRBD1,TRBV5-4,CASSLPGGPSHEQYF,TGTGCCAGCAGCTTGCCAGGGGGCCCCTCCCACGAGCAGTACTTC
TRBJ1-1,NA,TRBD1,TRBV11-3,CASSARTGSVTEAFF,TGTGCCAGCAGCGCGAGGACAGGGTCGGTCACTGAAGCTTTCTTT
TRBJ2-7,once,TRBD2,TRBV6-5,CASNSGRAHWEQYF,TGTGCCAGCAATAGCGGGAGGGCCCACTGGGAGCAGTACTTC
TRBJ2-7,NA,NA,TRBV4-2,CASMSGPNEQYF,TGTGCCAGCATGAGCGGTCCCAACGAGCAGTACTTC
TRBJ2-2,NA,TRBD2,TRBV7-2,CASSSQLAGGYTGELFF,TGTGCCAGCAGCTCCCAGCTGGCGGGAGGGTACACCGGGGAGCTGTTTTTT
TRBJ2-3,NA,NA,TRBV6-5,CASSRTPVDTQYF,TGTGCCAGCAGTAGAACCCCGGTAGATACGCAGTATTTT
TRBJ1-2,once,NA,TRBV2,CASSIGEFNGYTF,TGTGCCAGCAGTATAGGAGAATTTAACGGCTACACCTTC